This T cell receptor beta chain stems from a study of blood T cell repertoires in COVID-19. Study background: T cells, B-cell-depleted T cells, or PBMCs supplied cDNA or gDNA.

The ends lost 7 bases at V and 4 bases at J; junction bases unmatched: 3. The CDR3 runs 11 residues. Looked up from germline, CDR1 is SQVTM and CDR2 is ANQGSEA. Sequencing used immunoSEQ multiplex PCR; TCRdb keeps in-frame clones, though not all of them. The sample consists of a few hundred thousand clones, 81% of them appearing once. The sample taken for sequencing was peripheral blood. The sequence derives from a human donor with acute or convalescent COVID-19. The donor label of this sample is uncertain. V and J are TRBV29-1 and TRBJ1-1, with TRBD1 identical over 7 bases. The CDR3 DNA reads TGCAGCGGCAGGGGGACCACTGAAGCTTTCTTT. Translated: CSGRGTTEAFF.